This TCR beta chain was captured by sequencing in a study of T cells in Graves' hyperthyroidism and ophthalmopathy (dated by TCRdb to the late 2010s). The study in broad terms: Peripheral blood samples were taken at the time of initial diagnosis, prior to any treatment. In addition, the study compared T-cell repertoires in thyroid tissue and in blood from six Graves' hyperthyroidism patients. To identify distinguishing TCR V-J signatures, a discovery cohort of around 98 patients was used, comprising fewer than 45 with Graves' ophthalmopathy and some 60 with stable Graves' hyperthyroidism. The 100 discovery patients were divided at random into training and test sets in a 7:3 ratio. Whether ophthalmopathy could be predicted prospectively was tested in an independent validation cohort made up of roughly 19 hyperthyroidism patients plus 17 patients who later progressed to ophthalmopathy. The paper reports TCR Vbeta CDR3 sequencing of over 130 peripheral blood samples: 43 ophthalmopathy, roughly 80 hyperthyroidism and around 17 progressor patients. Once sampling was done, hyperthyroidism patients were given methimazole at a starting dose of 30 mg daily, whereas ophthalmopathy patients were given high-dose intravenous methylprednisolone. What the study reported, not specific to this receptor: A model built on a 13 V-J signature distinguished ophthalmopathy from stable hyperthyroidism, reaching 85% to 90% sensitivity and 81.08% specificity in cross-validation and 80%/75% in testing. Sample size was not statistically predetermined, and blinding of investigators to group allocation was not performed. In validation, the model predicted progression to ophthalmopathy a median of about 5.9 months before onset, with around 70% sensitivity and roughly 72% specificity. Blood samples also contained most of the expanded thyroid clonotypes (frequency above 0.001), which suggests that blood repertoires may reflect thyroid immune responses.

This clonotype was counted ten times or more. Its recognized antigen is unknown. No much larger clone exists at a distance of one base, and base qualities are not known. Ophthalmopathy patients had moderately to severely active disease, with a Clinical Activity Score of 3 or more, a NOSPECS grade of 4 or more, and a disease duration of less than 3 months. Any patient with an uncontrolled infection, another autoimmune disease, pregnancy or lactation was excluded. Diagnoses were established on the basis of clinical symptoms, serum thyroxine and TRAb, thyroid ultrasound, and orbital computed tomography. PBMCs were isolated from 7.5 to 10 ml of fresh peripheral blood by Ficoll-Paque density gradient centrifugation. Total RNA was extracted with Trizol reagent, and quality was checked on an Agilent 2100 Bioanalyzer. Amplification of TCR beta CDR3 regions was carried out from RNA transcripts. The first round of RT-PCR for the TCR CDR3 was performed with the HTBI primer set and the Qiagen OneStep RT-PCR kit. A second multiplex PCR round built the libraries, followed by size selection and purification. Libraries were sequenced paired-end with 100 bp reads on an Illumina HiSeq2000. The original pipeline was this. SOAPnuke was used to process the raw data, throwing out any read that contained adapters or uncalled bases, had a mean Phred below 15, or lacked an exact constant-primer or identifier match. COPE v1.2.5 was used to merge the high-quality paired reads, and each unique nucleotide sequence was defined as a clonotype. Clonotypes were aligned to IMGT TRBV, TRBD and TRBJ reference segments using MiTCR v1.1. Only V-J combinations with frequency above 0.0001, covering about 99% of repertoires, were analysed. A TCS score was defined as the ratio between F50 (clonal expansion) and ExV (chaos), using BLOSUM62-based TCRdist between CDR3 peptides within each V-J. Welch's t-statistics and random forest reduced around 510 V-J features to about 12, which were used in a naive Bayes classifier (R e1071). The public reads were run again by TCRdb, first through fastp at Q25 and then through MiXCR, and only productive beta chains were kept. Rows with one shared CDR3 protein collapse into an entry with the most common genes and DNA. The V and J calls shown here were made by TCRdb, not taken from the authors' results. The sample profile shows 350,000 or so distinct CDR3 sequences; roughly 18% of them were found once. The biggest ten clones account for about 14% of the sample.

V was cut back by 6 bases and J by 3 bases, leaving a gap of 11 bases between them. The CDR3 spans 13 residues, from the cysteine through the phenylalanine. Just CDR3 DNA is preserved here, 39 bases in frame from base 1. Looking up the germline V gene yields CDR1 LGHNT and CDR2 FRNRAP. Sequenced sample: blood. This TCR was sampled from a middle-aged woman with Graves' ophthalmopathy. This chain joins TRBV12-5 to TRBJ1-1, with a tentative D gene TRBD1 over 5 matching bases. The encoded CDR3 is CASGRLGDTEAFF. The DNA is as follows: TGTGCTAGTGGCCGCCTGGGGGACACTGAAGCTTTCTTT.